This T cell receptor (beta chain) was captured by sequencing in a study of early stage breast cancer tumors. Study-wide background: Each sample averaged approximately 9.6-fold read coverage. Overall study results and limits: Blood repertoires resembled normal breast more than tumor.

Clones were read by immunoSEQ multiplex PCR, and TCRdb kept only the in-frame ones, dropping some. Seen here are around 51,000 clones, approximately 78% observed once, and the top ten hold around 3.4%. Details on this clone: Antigen: not known.

Germline CDR1 is SGHDN and CDR2 is FVKESK. Trimming pared 3 bases from V and 1 base from J, leaving 10 bases between. CDR3 length: 14 amino acids. The sample consisted of blood. The clonotype was recovered from a person aged 35 to 50 with breast cancer. The chain has TRBV14 and TRBJ2-7; D call uncertain. CDR3 amino acids: CASSHSEGSYEQYF. CDR3 sequence (DNA): TGTGCCAGCAGCCACTCAGAAGGGTCCTACGAGCAGTACTTC.